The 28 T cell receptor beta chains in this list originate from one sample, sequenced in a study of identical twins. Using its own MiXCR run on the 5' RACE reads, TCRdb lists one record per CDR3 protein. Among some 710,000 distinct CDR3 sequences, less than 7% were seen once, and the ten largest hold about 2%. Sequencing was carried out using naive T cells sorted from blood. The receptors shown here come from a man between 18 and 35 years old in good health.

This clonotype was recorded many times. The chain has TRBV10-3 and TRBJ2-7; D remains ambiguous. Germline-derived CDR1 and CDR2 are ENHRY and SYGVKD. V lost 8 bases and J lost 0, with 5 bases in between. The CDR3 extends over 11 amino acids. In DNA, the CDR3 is TGTGCCATCTCTAGCTCCTACGAGCAGTACTTC. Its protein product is CAISSSYEQYF.

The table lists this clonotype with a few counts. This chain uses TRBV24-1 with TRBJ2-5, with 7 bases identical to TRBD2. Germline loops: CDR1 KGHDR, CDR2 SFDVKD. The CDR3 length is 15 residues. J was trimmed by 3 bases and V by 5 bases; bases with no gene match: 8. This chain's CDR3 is CATSVGASGEETQYF. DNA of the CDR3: TGTGCCACCAGTGTTGGGGCTAGCGGCGAAGAGACCCAGTACTTC.

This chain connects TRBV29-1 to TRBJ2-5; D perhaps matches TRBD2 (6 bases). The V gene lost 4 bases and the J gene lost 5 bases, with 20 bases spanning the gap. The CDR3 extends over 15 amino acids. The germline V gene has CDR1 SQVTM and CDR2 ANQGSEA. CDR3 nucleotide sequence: TGCAGCGTTGTGGGACTGAAACAAACGGGGGAGACCCAGTACTTC. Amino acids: CSVVGLKQTGETQYF.

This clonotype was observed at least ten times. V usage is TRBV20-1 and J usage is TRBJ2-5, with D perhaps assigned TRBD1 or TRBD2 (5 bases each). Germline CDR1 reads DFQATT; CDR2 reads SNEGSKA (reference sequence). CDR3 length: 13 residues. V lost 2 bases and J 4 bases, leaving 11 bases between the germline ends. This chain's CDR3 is CSARSGRRETQYF. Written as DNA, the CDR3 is TGCAGTGCTAGATCGGGACGGAGAGAGACCCAGTACTTC.

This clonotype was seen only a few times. CDR3 DNA sequence: TGTGCCAGCAGAGAGGGGGCGAACCCTGGGGCCAACGTCCTGACTTTC. Protein product: CASREGANPGANVLTF. The V call is TRBV5-5, the J call TRBJ2-6; 7 bases fit TRBD1. CDR1 SGHKS and CDR2 YYEKEE come from the germline V gene (reference sequence). The V and J ends lost 5 bases and 2 bases, in that order; junction bases with no gene match: 7. The CDR3 spans 16 residues.

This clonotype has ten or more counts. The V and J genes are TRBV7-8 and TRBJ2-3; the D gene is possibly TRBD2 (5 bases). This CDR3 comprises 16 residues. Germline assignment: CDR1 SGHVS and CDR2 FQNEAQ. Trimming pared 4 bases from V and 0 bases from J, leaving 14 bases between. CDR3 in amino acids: CASSSTRTPSTDTQYF. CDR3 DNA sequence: TGTGCCAGCAGCTCCACTCGGACTCCAAGCACAGATACGCAGTATTTT.

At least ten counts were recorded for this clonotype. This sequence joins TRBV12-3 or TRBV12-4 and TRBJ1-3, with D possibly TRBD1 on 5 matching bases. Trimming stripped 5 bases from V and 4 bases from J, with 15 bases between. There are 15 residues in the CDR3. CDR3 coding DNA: TGTGCCAGCAGTACCGCTGGGGGATCGGGAAACACCATATATTTT. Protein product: CASSTAGGSGNTIYF.

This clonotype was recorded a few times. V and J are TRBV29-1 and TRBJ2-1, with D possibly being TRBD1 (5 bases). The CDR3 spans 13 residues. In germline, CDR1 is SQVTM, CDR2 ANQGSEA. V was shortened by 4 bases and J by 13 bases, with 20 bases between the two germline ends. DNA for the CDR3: TGCAGCGTTGGCGTAAAAGAGGACACAGAACAGTTCTTC. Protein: CSVGVKEDTEQFF.

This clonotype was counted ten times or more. As DNA, the CDR3 is TGCAGCGTTGCAATCTTCACTAACCCCTACGAGCAGTACTTC. As protein: CSVAIFTNPYEQYF. V usage is TRBV29-1 and J usage is TRBJ2-7, with no clear D. This CDR3 comprises 14 residues. V was cut by 4 bases and J by 2 bases, with 15 bases left in between. The germline CDR1 and CDR2 sequences are SQVTM and ANQGSEA.

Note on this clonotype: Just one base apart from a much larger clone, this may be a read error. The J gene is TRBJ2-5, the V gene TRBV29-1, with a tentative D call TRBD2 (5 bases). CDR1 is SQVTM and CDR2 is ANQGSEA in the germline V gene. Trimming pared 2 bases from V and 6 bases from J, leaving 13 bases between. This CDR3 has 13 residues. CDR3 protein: CSVEQNVGKTQYF. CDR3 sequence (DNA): TGCAGCGTTGAACAGAACGTCGGGAAGACCCAGTACTTC.

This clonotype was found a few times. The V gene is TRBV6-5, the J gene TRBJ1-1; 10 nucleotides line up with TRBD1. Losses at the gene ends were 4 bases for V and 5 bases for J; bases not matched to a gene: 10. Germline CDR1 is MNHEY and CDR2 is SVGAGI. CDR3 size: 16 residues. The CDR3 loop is CASSSPWGTGETEAFF. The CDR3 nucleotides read TGTGCCAGCAGTTCCCCTTGGGGGACAGGGGAAACTGAAGCTTTCTTT.

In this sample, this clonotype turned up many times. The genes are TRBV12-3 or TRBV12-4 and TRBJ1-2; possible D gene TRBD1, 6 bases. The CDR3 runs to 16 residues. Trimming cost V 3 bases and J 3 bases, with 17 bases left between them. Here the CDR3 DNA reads TGTGCCAGCAGTTTCGGCCCCGCGACAGGAGACTATGGCTACACCTTC. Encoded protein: CASSFGPATGDYGYTF.

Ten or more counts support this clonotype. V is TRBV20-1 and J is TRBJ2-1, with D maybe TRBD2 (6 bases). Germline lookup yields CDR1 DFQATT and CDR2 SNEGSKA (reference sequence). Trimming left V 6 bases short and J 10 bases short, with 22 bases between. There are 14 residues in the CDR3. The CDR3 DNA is TGCAGTGCCGCCGGACTATCAATCAATGACGAGCAGTTCTTC. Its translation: CSAAGLSINDEQFF.

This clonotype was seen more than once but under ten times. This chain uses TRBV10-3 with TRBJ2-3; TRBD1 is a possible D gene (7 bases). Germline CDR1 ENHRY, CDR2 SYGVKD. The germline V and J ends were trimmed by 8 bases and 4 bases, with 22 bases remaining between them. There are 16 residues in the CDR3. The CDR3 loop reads CAIRPRGAEAPDTQYF. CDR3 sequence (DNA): TGTGCCATCCGGCCCAGGGGGGCGGAGGCCCCAGATACGCAGTATTTT.

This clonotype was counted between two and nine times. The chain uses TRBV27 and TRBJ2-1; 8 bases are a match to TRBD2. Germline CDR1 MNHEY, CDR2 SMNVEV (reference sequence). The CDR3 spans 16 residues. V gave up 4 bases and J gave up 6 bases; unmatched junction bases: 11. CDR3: CASSSDPLAGPNEQFF. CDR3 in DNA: TGTGCCAGCAGTTCTGACCCCCTAGCGGGCCCCAATGAGCAGTTCTTC.

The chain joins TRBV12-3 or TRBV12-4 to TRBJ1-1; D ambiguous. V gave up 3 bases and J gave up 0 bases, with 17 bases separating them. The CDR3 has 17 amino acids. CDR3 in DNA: TGTGCCAGCAGTTTTTCGGGGAGGAGGGCATTGAACACTGAAGCTTTCTTT. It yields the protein CASSFSGRRALNTEAFF.

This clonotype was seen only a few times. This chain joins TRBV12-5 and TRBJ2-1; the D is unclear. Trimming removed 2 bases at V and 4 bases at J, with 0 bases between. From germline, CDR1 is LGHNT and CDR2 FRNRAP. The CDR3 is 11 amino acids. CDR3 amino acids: CASGLYNEQFF. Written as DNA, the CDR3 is TGTGCTAGTGGTTTGTACAATGAGCAGTTCTTC.

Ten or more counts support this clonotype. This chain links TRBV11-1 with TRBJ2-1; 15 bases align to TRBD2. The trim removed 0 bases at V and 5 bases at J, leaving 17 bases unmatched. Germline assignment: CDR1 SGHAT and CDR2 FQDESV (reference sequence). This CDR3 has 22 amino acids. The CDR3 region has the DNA TGTGCCAGCAGCTTAGCTCGTTGGGGGACTAGCGGGAGGTTCAACCCTCACAATGAGCAGTTCTTC. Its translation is CASSLARWGTSGRFNPHNEQFF.

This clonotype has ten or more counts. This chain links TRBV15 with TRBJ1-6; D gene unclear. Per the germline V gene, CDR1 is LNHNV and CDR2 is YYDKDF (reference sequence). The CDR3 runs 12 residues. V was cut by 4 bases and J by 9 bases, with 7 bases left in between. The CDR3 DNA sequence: TGTGCCACCAGCACCTCCCCTTCACCCCTCCACTTT. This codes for CATSTSPSPLHF.

The CDR3, as DNA: TGTGCCAGCAGCTTAGATGCGGGAGGCCATTCCGGGGAGCTGTTTTTT. This encodes CASSLDAGGHSGELFF. The chain joins TRBV7-2 to TRBJ2-2, with 8 bases lining up with TRBD2. The CDR3 is 16 amino acids. Germline assignment: CDR1 SGHTA and CDR2 FQGNSA. V trimming: 1 base; J trimming: 6 bases; junction bases outside the gene matches: 7.

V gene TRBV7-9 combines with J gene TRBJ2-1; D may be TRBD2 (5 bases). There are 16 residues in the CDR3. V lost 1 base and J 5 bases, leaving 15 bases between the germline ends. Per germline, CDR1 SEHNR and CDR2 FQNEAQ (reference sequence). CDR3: CASSLVVGRTDNEQFF. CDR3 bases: TGTGCCAGCAGCTTAGTTGTGGGGAGAACGGACAATGAGCAGTTCTTC.

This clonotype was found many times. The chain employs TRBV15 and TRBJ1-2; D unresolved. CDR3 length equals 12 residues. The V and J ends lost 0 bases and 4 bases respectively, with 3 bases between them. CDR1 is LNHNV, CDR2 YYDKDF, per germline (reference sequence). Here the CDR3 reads CATSRESYGYTF. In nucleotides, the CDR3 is TGTGCCACCAGCAGAGAATCCTATGGCTACACCTTC.

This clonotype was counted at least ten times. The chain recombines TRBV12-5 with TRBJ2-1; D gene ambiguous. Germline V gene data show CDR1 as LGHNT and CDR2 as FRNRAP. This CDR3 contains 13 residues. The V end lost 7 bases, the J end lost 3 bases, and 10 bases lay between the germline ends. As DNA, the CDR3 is TGTGCTAGTGAGCTTTCGGGCTACAATGAGCAGTTCTTC. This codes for CASELSGYNEQFF.

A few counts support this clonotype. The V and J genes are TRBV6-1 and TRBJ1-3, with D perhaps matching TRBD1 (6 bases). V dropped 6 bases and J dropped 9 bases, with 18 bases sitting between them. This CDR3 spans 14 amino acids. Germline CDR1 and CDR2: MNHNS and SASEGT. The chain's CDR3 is CASRNTTGYSTIYF. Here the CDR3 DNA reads TGTGCCAGCAGGAACACCACAGGGTACAGCACCATATATTTT.

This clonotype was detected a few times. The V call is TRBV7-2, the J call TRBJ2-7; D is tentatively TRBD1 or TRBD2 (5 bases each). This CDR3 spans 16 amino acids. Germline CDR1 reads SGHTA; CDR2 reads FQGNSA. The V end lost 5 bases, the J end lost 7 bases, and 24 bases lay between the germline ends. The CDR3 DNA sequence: TGTGCCAGCAGCAAAATAACGGGACGCCTGGAGGAAGAGCAGTACTTC. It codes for CASSKITGRLEEEQYF.

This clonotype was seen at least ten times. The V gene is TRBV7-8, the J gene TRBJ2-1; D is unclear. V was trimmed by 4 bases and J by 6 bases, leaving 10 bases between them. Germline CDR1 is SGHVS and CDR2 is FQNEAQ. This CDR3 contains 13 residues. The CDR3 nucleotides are TGTGCCAGCAGCTCAAGGACGGGCAATGAGCAGTTCTTC. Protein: CASSSRTGNEQFF.

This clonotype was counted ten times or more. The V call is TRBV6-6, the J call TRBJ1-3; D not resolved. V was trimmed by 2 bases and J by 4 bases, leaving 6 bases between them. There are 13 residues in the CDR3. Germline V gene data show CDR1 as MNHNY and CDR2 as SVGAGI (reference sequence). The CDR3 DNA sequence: TGTGCCAGCAGTTACGAACAGGGAAACACCATATATTTT. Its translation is CASSYEQGNTIYF.

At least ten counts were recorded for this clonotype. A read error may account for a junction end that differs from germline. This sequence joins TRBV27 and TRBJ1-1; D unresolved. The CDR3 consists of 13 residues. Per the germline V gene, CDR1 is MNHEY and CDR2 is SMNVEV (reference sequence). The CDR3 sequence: CASSLWGNTEAFF. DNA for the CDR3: TGCGCCAGCAGCTTGTGGGGGAACACTGAAGCTTTCTTT.